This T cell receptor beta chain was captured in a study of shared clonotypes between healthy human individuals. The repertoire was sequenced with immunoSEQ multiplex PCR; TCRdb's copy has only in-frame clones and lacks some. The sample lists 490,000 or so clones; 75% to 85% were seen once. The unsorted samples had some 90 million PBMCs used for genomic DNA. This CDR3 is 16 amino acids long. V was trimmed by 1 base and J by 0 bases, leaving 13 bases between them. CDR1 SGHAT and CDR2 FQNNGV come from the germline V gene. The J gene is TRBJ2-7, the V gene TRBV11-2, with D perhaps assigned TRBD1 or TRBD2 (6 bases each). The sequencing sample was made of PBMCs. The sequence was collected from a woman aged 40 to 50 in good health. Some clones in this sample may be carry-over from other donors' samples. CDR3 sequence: CASSLALGGSSYEQYF. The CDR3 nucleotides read TGTGCCAGCAGCTTAGCCCTCGGGGGCAGCTCCTACGAGCAGTACTTC. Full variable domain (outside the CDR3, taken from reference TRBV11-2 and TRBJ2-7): EAGVAQSPRYKIIEKRQSVAFWCNPISGHATLYWYQQILGQGPKLLIQFQNNGVVDDSQLPKDRFSAERLKGVDSTLKIQPAKLEDSAVYLCASSLALGGSSYEQYFGPGTRLTVT.